This TCR beta chain originates from a study of T cell responses to AZD1222 COVID-19 vaccine. Study results and caveats: The donor cohort was predominantly white British with a female majority, and clonal diversity may have been underestimated. AZD1222 recipients seropositive at baseline numbered only 5 or 6. Repertoires in all cases were sampled only once the peak T cell response had passed.

A word on this clone: The antigen is unknown.

Data came from immunoSEQ multiplex PCR; TCRdb stores just in-frame clones and leaves some out. The sample records around 65,000 clones, 76% being singletons. V lost 3 bases and J 4 bases, leaving 9 bases between the germline ends. This CDR3 region has 13 residues. The TCR originated in an adult in good health. Source: peripheral blood, taken on day 0 of AZD1222 vaccination. V and J are TRBV12-3 or TRBV12-4 and TRBJ1-2; D unresolved. As DNA, the CDR3 is TGTGCCAGCAGTTTCTCGCCAGCCTATGGCTACACCTTC. Amino acids: CASSFSPAYGYTF.